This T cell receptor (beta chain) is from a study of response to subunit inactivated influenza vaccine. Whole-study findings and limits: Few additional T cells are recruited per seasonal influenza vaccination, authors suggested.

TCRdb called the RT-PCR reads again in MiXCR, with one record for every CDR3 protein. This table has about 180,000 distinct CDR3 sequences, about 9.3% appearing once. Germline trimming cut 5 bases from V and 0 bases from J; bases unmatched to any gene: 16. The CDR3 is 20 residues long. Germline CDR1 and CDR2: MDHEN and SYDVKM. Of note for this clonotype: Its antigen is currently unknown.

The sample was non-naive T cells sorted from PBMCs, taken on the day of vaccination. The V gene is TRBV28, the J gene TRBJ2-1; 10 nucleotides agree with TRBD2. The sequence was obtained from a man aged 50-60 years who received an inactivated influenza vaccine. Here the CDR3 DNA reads TGTGCCAGCAGTAAACTTCTAGCGGGGGCCCTAACGAGCTCCTACAATGAGCAGTTCTTC. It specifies CASSKLLAGALTSSYNEQFF.